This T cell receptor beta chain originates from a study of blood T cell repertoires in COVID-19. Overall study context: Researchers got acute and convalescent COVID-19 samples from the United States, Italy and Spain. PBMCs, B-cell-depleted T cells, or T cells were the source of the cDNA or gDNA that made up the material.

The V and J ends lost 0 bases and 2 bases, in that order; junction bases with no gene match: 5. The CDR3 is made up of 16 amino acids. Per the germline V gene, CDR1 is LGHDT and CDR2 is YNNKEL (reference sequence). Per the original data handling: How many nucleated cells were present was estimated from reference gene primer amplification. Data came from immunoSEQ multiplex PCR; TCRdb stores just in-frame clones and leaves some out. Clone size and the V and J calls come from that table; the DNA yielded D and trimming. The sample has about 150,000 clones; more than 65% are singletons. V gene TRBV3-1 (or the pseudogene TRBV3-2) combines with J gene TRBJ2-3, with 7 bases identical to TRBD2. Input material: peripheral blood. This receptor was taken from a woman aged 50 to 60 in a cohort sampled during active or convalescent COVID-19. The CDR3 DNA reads TGTGCCAGCAGCCAAGATCTCCGGGGGGACACAGATACGCAGTATTTT. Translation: CASSQDLRGDTDTQYF.